A single sample is the source of the 2 T cell receptor beta chains below, sequenced in a study of T cells after yellow fever vaccination. In TCRdb, the 5' RACE reads were re-called with MiXCR into one record per CDR3 protein. Of some 320,000 distinct CDR3 sequences listed, roughly 8.7% were seen once; the top ten hold about a sixth. The sample in question was PBMCs, obtained on the day of the first yellow fever vaccination. The source is a man younger than 35 who received the YFV17D yellow fever vaccine.

The CDR3 region is CASSLRPHTQYF. The CDR3 DNA reads TGTGCCAGCAGCTTACGTCCCCATACGCAGTATTTT. The genes are TRBV5-6 and TRBJ2-3; no clear D. Per germline, CDR1 SGHDT and CDR2 YYEEEE. V dropped 2 bases and J dropped 7 bases, with 8 bases sitting between them. The CDR3 sequence is 12 residues long.

This rearrangement joins TRBV7-3 to TRBJ2-3; D could derive from TRBD1 or TRBD2 (7 bases each). Germline V gives CDR1 SGHTA, CDR2 FQGTGA. V was trimmed by 6 bases and J by 2 bases, leaving 18 bases between them. This CDR3 region has 16 residues. CDR3 residues: CASSQGGPVVTDTQYF. CDR3 DNA sequence: TGTGCCAGCAGTCAGGGGGGGCCCGTCGTCACAGATACGCAGTATTTT.